This is a list of T cell receptor beta chains from one sample in a study of cytomegalovirus exposure and HLA in healthy donors. Sequencing used immunoSEQ multiplex PCR; TCRdb keeps in-frame clones, though not all of them. Here the sample table reports tens of thousands of clones. Material for sequencing was PBMCs. Receptors originate from a man between 35 and 55 years old in good health and CMV-seronegative. Each CDR3 is given with its conserved first and last residue. The D gene is left open where the match is weak.

TRBJ2-3,.,TRBV30,CAWNQDSVTDTQYF
TRBJ1-1,.,TRBV28,CASSLRGSGNTEAFF
TRBJ2-1,TRBD2,TRBV9,CASSGRTSGRSYNEQFF
TRBJ1-5,TRBD1,TRBV30,CAWEDRVGQPQHF
TRBJ1-1,TRBD1,TRBV6-5,CASSPGQITEAFF
TRBJ2-1,.,TRBV5-1,CASSLWSGGLPSSYNEQFF
TRBJ2-3,.,TRBV9,CASSVADTQYF
TRBJ1-3,TRBD1,TRBV4-2,CASSRLSGGSSGNTIYF
TRBJ2-1,TRBD2,TRBV13,CASSLAQTGGRYNEQFF
TRBJ1-1,.,TRBV4-2,CASSQVDSMNTEAFF
TRBJ2-6,.,TRBV6-5,CASSYSGAGANVLTF